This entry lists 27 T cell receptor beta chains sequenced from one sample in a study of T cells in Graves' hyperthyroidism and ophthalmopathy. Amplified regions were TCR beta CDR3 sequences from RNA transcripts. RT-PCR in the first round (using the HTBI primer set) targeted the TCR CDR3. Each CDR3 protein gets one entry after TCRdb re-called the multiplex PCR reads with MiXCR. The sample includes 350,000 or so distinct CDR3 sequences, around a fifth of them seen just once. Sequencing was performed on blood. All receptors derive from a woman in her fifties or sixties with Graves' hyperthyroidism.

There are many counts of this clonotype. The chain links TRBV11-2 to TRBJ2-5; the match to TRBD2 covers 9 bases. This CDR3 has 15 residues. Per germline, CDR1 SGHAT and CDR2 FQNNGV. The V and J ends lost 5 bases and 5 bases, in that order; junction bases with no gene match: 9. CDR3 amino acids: CASSPVAGVVETQYF. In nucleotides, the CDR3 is TGTGCCAGCAGCCCCGTAGCGGGAGTCGTTGAGACCCAGTACTTC.

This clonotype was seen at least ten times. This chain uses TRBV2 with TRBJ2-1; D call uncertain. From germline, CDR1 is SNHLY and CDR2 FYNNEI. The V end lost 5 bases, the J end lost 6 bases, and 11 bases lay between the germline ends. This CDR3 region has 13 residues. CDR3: CASSRRPPNEQFF. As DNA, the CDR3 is TGTGCCAGCAGTAGACGACCCCCCAATGAGCAGTTCTTC. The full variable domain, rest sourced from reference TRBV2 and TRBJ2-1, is EPEVTQTPSHQVTQMGQEVILRCVPISNHLYFYWYRQILGQKVEFLVSFYNNEISEKSEIFDDQFSVERPDGSNFTLKIRSTKLEDSAMYFCASSRRPPNEQFFGPGTRLTVL.

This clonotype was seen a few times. CDR3 in DNA: TGTGCCAGCAGCGGGTCGGGTGCTAATTCACCCCTCCACTTT. Translation: CASSGSGANSPLHF. The chain couples TRBV7-9 to TRBJ1-6; no clear D gene. With 5 bases removed from V and 6 bases from J, the gap between germline ends came to 11 bases. The CDR3 is made up of 14 amino acids. From germline, CDR1 is SEHNR and CDR2 FQNEAQ (reference sequence).

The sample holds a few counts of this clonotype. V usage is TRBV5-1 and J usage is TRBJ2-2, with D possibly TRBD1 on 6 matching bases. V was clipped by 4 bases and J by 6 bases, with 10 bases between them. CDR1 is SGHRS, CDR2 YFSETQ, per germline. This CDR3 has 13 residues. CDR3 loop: CASSETGPGELFF. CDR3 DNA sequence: TGCGCCAGCAGCGAGACAGGCCCCGGGGAGCTGTTTTTT.

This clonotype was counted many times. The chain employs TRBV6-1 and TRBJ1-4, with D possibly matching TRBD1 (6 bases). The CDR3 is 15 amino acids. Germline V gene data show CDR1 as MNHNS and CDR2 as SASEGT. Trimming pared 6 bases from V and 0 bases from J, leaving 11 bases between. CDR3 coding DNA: TGTGCCAGCAGGGACAGTTATGCAACTAATGAAAAACTGTTTTTT. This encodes CASRDSYATNEKLFF.

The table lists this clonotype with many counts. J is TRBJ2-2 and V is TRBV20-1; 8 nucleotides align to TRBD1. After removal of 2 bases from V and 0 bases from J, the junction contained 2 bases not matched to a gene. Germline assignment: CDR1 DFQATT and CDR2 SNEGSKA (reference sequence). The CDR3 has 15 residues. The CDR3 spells CSARPGGPNTGELFF. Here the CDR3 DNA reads TGCAGTGCTAGACCAGGGGGCCCGAACACCGGGGAGCTGTTTTTT.

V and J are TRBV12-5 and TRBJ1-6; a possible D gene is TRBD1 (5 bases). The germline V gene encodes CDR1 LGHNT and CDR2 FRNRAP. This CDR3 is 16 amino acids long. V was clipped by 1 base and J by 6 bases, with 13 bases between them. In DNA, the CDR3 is TGTGCTAGTGGTTTGGGGGGGATTACAGTTAATTCACCCCTCCACTTT. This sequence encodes CASGLGGITVNSPLHF.

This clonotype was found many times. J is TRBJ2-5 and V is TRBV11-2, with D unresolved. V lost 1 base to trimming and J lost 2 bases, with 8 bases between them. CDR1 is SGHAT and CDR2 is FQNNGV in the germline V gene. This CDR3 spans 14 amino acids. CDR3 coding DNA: TGTGCCAGCAGCTTAGGTTCCCCTCAAGAGACCCAGTACTTC. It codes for CASSLGSPQETQYF.

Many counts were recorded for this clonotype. The CDR3 nucleotides read TGTGCCAGCAGTTACGGTCTCCACCTAGCGTCCGGGGAGCTGTTTTTT. It yields the protein CASSYGLHLASGELFF. This chain joins TRBV6-5 and TRBJ2-2; perhaps TRBD2 as D (6 bases). Trimming left V 2 bases short and J 6 bases short, with 16 bases between. The germline CDR1 and CDR2 sequences are MNHEY and SVGAGI. The CDR3 sequence is 16 residues long.

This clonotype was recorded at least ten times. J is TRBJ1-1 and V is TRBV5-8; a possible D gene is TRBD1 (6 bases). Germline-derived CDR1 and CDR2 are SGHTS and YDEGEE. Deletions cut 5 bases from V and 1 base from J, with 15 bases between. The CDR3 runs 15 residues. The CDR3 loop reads CASSPAGTPNTEAFF. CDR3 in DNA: TGTGCCAGCAGTCCGGCCGGGACACCGAACACTGAAGCTTTCTTT.

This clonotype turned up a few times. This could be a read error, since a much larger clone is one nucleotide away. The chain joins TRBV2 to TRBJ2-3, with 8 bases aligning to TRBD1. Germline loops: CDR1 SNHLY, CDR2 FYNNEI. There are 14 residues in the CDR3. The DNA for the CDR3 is TGTGCCAGCGGAAGGACAGGGAGCACAGATATGCAGTATTTT. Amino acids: CASGRTGSTDMQYF.

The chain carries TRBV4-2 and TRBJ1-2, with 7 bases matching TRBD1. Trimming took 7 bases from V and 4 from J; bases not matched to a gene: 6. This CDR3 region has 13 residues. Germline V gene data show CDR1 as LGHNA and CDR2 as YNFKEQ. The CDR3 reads CASTKQGSYGYTF. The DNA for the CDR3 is TGTGCCAGCACCAAACAGGGGAGCTATGGCTACACCTTC.

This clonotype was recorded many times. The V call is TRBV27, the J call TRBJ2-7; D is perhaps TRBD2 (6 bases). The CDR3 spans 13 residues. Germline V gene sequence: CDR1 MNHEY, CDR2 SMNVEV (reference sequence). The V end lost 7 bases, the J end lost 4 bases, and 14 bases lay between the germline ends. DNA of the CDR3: TGTGCCAGCATGCCGGGCGGGGCTTACGAGCAGTACTTC. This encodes CASMPGGAYEQYF.

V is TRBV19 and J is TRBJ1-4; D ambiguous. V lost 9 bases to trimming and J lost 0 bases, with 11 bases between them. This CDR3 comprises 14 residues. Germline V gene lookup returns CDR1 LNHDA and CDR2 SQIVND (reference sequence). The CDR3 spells CASREQSTNEKLFF. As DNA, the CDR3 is TGTGCCAGCCGAGAACAGTCAACTAATGAAAAACTGTTTTTT.

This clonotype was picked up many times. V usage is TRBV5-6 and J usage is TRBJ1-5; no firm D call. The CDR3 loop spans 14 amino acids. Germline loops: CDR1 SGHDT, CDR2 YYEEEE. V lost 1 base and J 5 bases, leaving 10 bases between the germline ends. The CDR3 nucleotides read TGTGCCAGCAGCTTGAGGCCAGTGGATCAGCCCCAGCATTTT. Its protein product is CASSLRPVDQPQHF.

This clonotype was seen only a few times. For the CDR3, the DNA is TGTGCCAGCTGGGACCGCCCGACCGGGGAGCTGTTTTTT. This gives the protein CASWDRPTGELFF. The V and J genes are TRBV27 and TRBJ2-2, with D perhaps being TRBD1 or TRBD2 (5 bases each). Trimming left V 8 bases short and J 5 bases short, with 12 bases between. The germline gives CDR1 MNHEY, CDR2 SMNVEV (reference sequence). The CDR3 is 13 amino acids.

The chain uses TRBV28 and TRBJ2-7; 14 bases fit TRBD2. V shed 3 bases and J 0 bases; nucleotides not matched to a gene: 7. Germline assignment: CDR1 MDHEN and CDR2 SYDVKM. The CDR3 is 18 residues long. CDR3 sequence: CASSLGGLAGVGSYEQYF. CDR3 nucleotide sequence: TGTGCCAGCAGTTTGGGGGGACTAGCGGGAGTCGGCTCCTACGAGCAGTACTTC.

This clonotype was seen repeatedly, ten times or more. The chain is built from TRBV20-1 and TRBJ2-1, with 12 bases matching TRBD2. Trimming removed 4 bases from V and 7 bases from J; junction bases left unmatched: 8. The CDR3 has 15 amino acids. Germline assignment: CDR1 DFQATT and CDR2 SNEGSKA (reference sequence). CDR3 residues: CSATGASGRVNEQFF. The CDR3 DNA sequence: TGCAGTGCTACGGGGGCTAGCGGGAGGGTGAATGAGCAGTTCTTC.

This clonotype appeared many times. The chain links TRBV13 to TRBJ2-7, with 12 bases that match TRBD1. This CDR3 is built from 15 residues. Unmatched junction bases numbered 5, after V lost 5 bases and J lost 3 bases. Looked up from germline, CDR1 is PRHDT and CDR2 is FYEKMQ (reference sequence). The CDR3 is CASSLGTGGFYEQYF. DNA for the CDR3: TGTGCCAGCAGCCTGGGGACAGGGGGCTTCTACGAGCAGTACTTC.

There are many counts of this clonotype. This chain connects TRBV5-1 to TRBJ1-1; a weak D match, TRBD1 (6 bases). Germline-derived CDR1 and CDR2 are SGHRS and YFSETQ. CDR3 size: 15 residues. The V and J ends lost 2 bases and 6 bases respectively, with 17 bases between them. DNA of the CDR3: TGCGCCAGCAGCTTAACAAGGACAGCGGGGGCTGAAGCTTTCTTT. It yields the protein CASSLTRTAGAEAFF.

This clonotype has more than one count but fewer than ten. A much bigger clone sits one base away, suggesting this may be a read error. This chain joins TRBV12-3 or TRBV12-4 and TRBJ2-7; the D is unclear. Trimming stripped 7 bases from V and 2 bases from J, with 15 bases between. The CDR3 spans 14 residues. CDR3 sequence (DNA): TGTGCCAGCAATTCGACCGGTGGGGCCTACGAGCAGTACTTC. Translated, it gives CASNSTGGAYEQYF.

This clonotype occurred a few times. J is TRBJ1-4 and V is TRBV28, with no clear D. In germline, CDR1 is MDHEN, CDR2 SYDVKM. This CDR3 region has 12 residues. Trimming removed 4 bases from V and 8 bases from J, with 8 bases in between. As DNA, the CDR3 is TGTGCCAGCAGTTCCCGAGGGGAAAAACTGTTTTTT. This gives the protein CASSSRGEKLFF.

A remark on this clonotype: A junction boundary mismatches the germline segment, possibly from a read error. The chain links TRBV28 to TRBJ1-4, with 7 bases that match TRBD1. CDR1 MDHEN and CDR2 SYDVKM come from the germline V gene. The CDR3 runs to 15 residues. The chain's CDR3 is CASSHKGAANENLFF. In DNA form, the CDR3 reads TGTGCCAGCAGCCACAAGGGGGCTGCTAATGAAAACCTGTTTTTT.

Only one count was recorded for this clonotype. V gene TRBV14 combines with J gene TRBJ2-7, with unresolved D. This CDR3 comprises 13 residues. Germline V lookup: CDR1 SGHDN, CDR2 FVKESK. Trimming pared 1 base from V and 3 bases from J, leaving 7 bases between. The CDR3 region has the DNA TGTGCCAGCAGCCAAGTAGAACTCTACGAGCAGTACTTC. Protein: CASSQVELYEQYF. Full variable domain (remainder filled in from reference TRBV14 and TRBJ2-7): EAGVTQFPSHSVIEKGQTVTLRCDPISGHDNLYWYRRVMGKEIKFLLHFVKESKQDESGMPNNRFLAERTGGTYSTLKVQPAELEDSGVYFCASSQVELYEQYFGPGTRLTVT.

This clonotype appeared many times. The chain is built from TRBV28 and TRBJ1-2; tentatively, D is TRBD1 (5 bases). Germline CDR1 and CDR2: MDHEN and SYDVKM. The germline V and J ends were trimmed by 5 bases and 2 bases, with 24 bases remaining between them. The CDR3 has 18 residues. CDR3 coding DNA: TGTGCCAGCAGTCCACGAACCTGGAGTTGGGGGGTAAACTATGGCTACACCTTC. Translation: CASSPRTWSWGVNYGYTF.

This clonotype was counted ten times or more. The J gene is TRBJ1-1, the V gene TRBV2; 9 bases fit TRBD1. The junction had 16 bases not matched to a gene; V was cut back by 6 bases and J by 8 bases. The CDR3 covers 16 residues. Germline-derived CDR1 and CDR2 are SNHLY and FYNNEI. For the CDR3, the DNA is TGTGCCAGCAGGAGAAGGACAGGGGAGACCTCTCCCGAAGCTTTCTTT. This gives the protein CASRRRTGETSPEAFF.

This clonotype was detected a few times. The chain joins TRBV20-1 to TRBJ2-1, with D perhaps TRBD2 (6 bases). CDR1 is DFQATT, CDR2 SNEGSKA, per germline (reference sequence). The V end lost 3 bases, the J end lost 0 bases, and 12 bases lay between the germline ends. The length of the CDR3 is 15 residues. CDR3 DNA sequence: TGCAGTGCTAGGGGGACTGCGAGCTCCTACAATGAGCAGTTCTTC. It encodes CSARGTASSYNEQFF.